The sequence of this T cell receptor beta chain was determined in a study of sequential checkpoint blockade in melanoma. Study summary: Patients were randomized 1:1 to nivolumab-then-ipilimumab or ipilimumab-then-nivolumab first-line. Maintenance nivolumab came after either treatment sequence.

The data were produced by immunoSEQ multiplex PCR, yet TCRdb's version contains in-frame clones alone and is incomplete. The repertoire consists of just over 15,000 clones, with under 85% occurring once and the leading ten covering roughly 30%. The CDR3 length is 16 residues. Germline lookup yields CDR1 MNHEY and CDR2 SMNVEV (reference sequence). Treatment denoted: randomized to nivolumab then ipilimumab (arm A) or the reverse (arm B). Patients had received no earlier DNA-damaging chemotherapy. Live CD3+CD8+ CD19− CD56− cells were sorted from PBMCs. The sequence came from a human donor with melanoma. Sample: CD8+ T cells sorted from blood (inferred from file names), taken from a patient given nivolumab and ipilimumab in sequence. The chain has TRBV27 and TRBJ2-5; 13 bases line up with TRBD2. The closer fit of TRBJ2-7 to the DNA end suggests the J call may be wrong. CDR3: CASSPTPLAGGREQYF. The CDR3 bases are TGTGCCAGCAGCCCCACCCCACTAGCGGGAGGGCGCGAGCAGTACTTC.